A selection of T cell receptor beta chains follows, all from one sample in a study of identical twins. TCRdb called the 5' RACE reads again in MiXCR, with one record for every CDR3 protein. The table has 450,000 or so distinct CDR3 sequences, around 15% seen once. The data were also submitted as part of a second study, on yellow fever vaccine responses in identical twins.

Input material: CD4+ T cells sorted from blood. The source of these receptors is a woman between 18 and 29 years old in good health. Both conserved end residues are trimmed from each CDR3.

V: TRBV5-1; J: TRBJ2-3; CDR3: ASSLGAGSDTQY
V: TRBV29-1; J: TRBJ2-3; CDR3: SARRLAGDSTQY
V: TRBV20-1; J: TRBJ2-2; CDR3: SARASNTGELF
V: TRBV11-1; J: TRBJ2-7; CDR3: ASSLASHEQY
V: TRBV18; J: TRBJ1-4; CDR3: ASSREDNEKLF
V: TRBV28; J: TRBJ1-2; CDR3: ASSSTMGDSRRANYGYT
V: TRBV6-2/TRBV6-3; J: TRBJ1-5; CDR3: ASSYDRGYNQPQH
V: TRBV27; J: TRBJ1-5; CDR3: ASSFWDDNQPQH
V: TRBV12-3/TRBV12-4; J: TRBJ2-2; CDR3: ASSATSGMTGELF
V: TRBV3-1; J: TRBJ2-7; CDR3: ASSQGRGTPYEQY
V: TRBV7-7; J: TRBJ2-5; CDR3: ASSPRTGGVEETQY
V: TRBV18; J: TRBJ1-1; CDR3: ASSRTVNTEAF
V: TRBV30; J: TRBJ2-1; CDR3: AWSRGAGGNEGEQF
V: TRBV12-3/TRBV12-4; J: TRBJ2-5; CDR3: AIIDRRGTQY
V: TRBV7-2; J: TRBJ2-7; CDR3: ASSPSIAGSYEQY
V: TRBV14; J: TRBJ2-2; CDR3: ASSQDVNSTLHGELF
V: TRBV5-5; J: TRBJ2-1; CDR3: ASSLAPGTGGSYNEQF
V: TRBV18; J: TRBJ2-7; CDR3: ASSPLRSRAGQEAGVREQY
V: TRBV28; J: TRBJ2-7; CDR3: ASSRPGGPDEQY
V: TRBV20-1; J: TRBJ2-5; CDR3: SARGTGHQETQY
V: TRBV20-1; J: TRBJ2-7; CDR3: SARPGTGSYEQY
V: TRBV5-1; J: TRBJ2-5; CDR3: ASRKEVGETQY
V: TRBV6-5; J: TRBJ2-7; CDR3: ASRRGDWQY